Included here is one TCR beta chain sequence, with context. As yet, its antigen is unknown. This CDR3 spans 14 amino acids. Per the germline V gene, CDR1 is MNHNS and CDR2 is SASEGT. This sample was included in a study of CXCR3-negative and CXCR3-positive naive CD8 T cells. Study-level points and caveats: When CXCR3-positive naive cells were set against CXCR3-negative naive cells, the former had more hydrophobic TRB CDR3s. Memory cells showed distinct TRBV-TRBJ patterns, while the two naive subsets matched.

Each TRB cDNA library was prepared by 5' RACE (with UMI labels). From the 5' RACE reads, TCRdb lists one entry per CDR3 protein and no DNA. The sample table includes fewer than 90,000 distinct CDR3 sequences. The chain joins TRBV6-1 to TRBJ2-1; TCRdb picks TRBD2, but there is no DNA to check that call. Sequences were obtained from naive CXCR3+ CD8+ T cells from blood. Subset: CD45RO-CCR7+CD27+CD95- naive CD8+ T cells expressing CXCR3 (TNR3+). The sequence derives from a human donor in good health. Some clones in this sample may be carry-over from other donors' samples. The CDR3 sequence is CASRQVTSGVEQFF.